This entry is about one T cell receptor beta chain. V gave up 1 base and J gave up 1 base; unmatched junction bases: 2. Germline lookup yields CDR1 LGHNT and CDR2 FRNRAP. This CDR3 contains 15 residues. The data originate from a study of PD-L1 blockade in urothelial cancer. The time point: pretreatment peripheral blood. For each patient, 1 to 8 samples were obtained, pretreatment and on-treatment. Sequenced by immunoSEQ multiplex PCR; TCRdb stores in-frame clones only, minus some. This repertoire shows 45,000 to 50,000 clones, approximately 78% found once; its top ten account for 1.5% to 2%. The TCR originated in a man in his fifties or sixties with urothelial cancer. The V call is TRBV12-5, the J call TRBJ2-3; 7 bases agree with TRBD2. This specimen was PBMCs, taken around atezolizumab (anti-PD-L1) treatment. CDR3 sequence (DNA): TGTGCTAGTGGTTTGGCAGCGGGGCGCACAGATACGCAGTATTTT. This translates into CASGLAAGRTDTQYF.